One and the same sample provided the 23 T cell receptor beta chains below, sequenced in a study of blood T cell repertoires in COVID-19. Only in-frame clones appear in the TCRdb table, and some are missing; sequencing was by immunoSEQ multiplex PCR. The sample lists about 220,000 clones; roughly nine tenths were seen once. The specimen was peripheral blood. The source of these receptors is a man in his forties or fifties with acute or convalescent COVID-19.

The chain has TRBV7-2 and TRBJ1-2, with D uncertain. Trimming shortened V by 7 bases and J by 6 bases, and 15 bases separated the two germline ends. This CDR3 comprises 13 residues. Germline V gives CDR1 SGHTA, CDR2 FQGNSA. DNA for the CDR3: TGTGCCAGCACCCCTACTTCCGGGAATGGCTACACCTTC. Amino acids: CASTPTSGNGYTF.

The chain links TRBV7-9 to TRBJ2-7; the match to TRBD1 covers 8 bases. With 3 bases clipped from V and 6 bases from J, the junction kept 4 bases outside the gene matches. The CDR3 runs 13 residues. Germline V gene data show CDR1 as SEHNR and CDR2 as FQNEAQ (reference sequence). The chain's CDR3 is CASSFGQGGEQYF. CDR3 DNA sequence: TGTGCCAGCAGCTTTGGACAGGGCGGCGAGCAGTACTTC.

The chain couples TRBV21-1 to TRBJ1-4; TRBD1, the table's D call, lacks a check against the DNA. TRBV21-1 has pseudogene status. There are 19 residues in the CDR3. The CDR3 sequence is CASSDWTGGVEVPGEKLFF. CDR3 coding DNA: TGTGCCAGCAGCGACTGGACAGGGGGGGTCGAGGTCCCAGGTGAAAAACTGTTTTTT.

This clone appeared a few times. The V gene is TRBV7-3, the J gene TRBJ2-1; D may be TRBD2 (6 bases). Germline V gene data show CDR1 as SGHTA and CDR2 as FQGTGA. This CDR3 is 13 amino acids long. Deletions cut 1 base from V and 9 bases from J, with 10 bases between. CDR3 sequence (DNA): TGTGCCAGCAGCTTAATGTCCGGGGGTGAGCAGTTCTTC. This sequence encodes CASSLMSGGEQFF. Full variable domain (outside the CDR3, taken from reference TRBV7-3 and TRBJ2-1): GAGVSQTPSNKVTEKGKYVELRCDPISGHTALYWYRQSLGQGPEFLIYFQGTGAADDSGLPNDRFFAVRPEGSVSTLKIQRTERGDSAVYLCASSLMSGGEQFFGPGTRLTVL.

V usage is TRBV11-2 and J usage is TRBJ2-3; no firm D call. V gave up 3 bases and J gave up 4 bases, with 14 bases separating them. The CDR3 consists of 15 residues. The germline V gene encodes CDR1 SGHAT and CDR2 FQNNGV. The CDR3 region has the DNA TGTGCCAGCAGCTTCCGGTGGAGCCGGGCAGATACGCAGTATTTT. Amino acids: CASSFRWSRADTQYF.

The CDR3 protein is CATSRHFRAGAGYKQPQHF. The CDR3 bases are TGTGCCACCAGCAGACACTTTCGGGCAGGGGCCGGCTACAAGCAGCCCCAGCATTTT. This chain joins TRBV15 and TRBJ1-5; D perhaps matches TRBD1 (6 bases). CDR1 is LNHNV and CDR2 is YYDKDF in the germline V gene (reference sequence). V was trimmed by 2 bases and J by 7 bases, leaving 27 bases between them. The CDR3 contains 19 residues.

The V and J genes are TRBV27 and TRBJ2-5; TRBD1 agrees at 9 bases. This CDR3 has 15 amino acids. CDR1 and CDR2 (germline): MNHEY, SMNVEV (reference sequence). With 6 bases clipped from V and 2 bases from J, the junction kept 7 bases outside the gene matches. CDR3 region: CASSRGQGPQETQYF. The CDR3, as DNA: TGTGCCAGCAGCCGCGGACAGGGGCCACAAGAGACCCAGTACTTC.

This chain links TRBV28 with TRBJ2-1; 8 bases are a match to TRBD2. V lost 4 bases to trimming and J lost 7 bases; unmatched junction nucleotides: 9. Germline V gene lookup returns CDR1 MDHEN and CDR2 SYDVKM. CDR3 size: 15 residues. CDR3 in amino acids: CASSWASGGLNEQFF. The CDR3 nucleotides read TGTGCCAGCAGTTGGGCGTCGGGAGGGTTAAATGAGCAGTTCTTC.

The rearrangement uses TRBV6-1 and TRBJ2-7, with 8 bases aligning to TRBD2. The CDR3 covers 16 residues. Germline V lookup: CDR1 MNHNS, CDR2 SASEGT. V shed 1 base, J shed 0 bases, and the junction held 5 bases outside the gene matches. The CDR3 coding sequence is TGTGCCAGCAGTGAAGAGAAGGGACTAGTCTCCTACGAGCAGTACTTC. This codes for CASSEEKGLVSYEQYF.

The chain recombines TRBV6-5 with TRBJ2-7; 9 nucleotides agree with TRBD1. Trimming at V came to 4 bases and at J to 6 bases, leaving 7 bases not matched to a gene. Germline values: CDR1 MNHEY, CDR2 SVGAGI. CDR3 length equals 14 residues. The CDR3 reads CASSSRTGEGEQYF. The CDR3 nucleotides are TGTGCCAGCAGTTCAAGGACAGGGGAAGGCGAGCAGTACTTC.

J is TRBJ2-3 and V is TRBV18; possibly TRBD2 for D (5 bases). Germline loops: CDR1 KGHSH, CDR2 LQKENI. Trimming took off 0 bases at V and 1 base at J, with 11 bases between the two ends. This CDR3 contains 16 residues. The CDR3 DNA sequence: TGTGCCAGCTCACCACCGCGGCTAGCAGGCACAGATACGCAGTATTTT. It encodes CASSPPRLAGTDTQYF. The variable domain in full, with the rest retrieved from reference TRBV18 and TRBJ2-3, is NAGVMQNPRHLVRRRGQEARLRCSPMKGHSHVYWYRQLPEEGLKFMVYLQKENIIDESGMPKERFSAEFPKEGPSILRIQQVVRGDSAAYFCASSPPRLAGTDTQYFGPGTRLTVL.

The chain recombines TRBV28 with TRBJ2-1; the match to TRBD1 covers 7 bases. The germline V gene encodes CDR1 MDHEN and CDR2 SYDVKM. This CDR3 has 17 residues. Germline trimming cut 2 bases from V and 5 bases from J; bases unmatched to any gene: 12. The CDR3 coding sequence is TGTGCCAGCAGTTTACTCAAACCGGGACAGCCCGACAATGAGCAGTTCTTC. It specifies CASSLLKPGQPDNEQFF.

The chain's CDR3 is CASSIVGSGGNEQFF. The CDR3, as DNA: TGTGCCAGTAGTATAGTTGGTAGCGGGGGCAATGAGCAGTTCTTC. The chain uses TRBV19 and TRBJ2-1; 9 bases line up with TRBD2. Trimming cost V 1 base and J 6 bases; bases outside gene matches: 4. Germline V lookup: CDR1 LNHDA, CDR2 SQIVND (reference sequence). The CDR3 consists of 15 residues.

J is TRBJ1-2 and V is TRBV6-8; D possibly corresponds to TRBD1 (5 bases). CDR1 is MNHGY and CDR2 is SAAAGT in the germline V gene. The V end was cut by 2 bases, the J end by 2 bases, with 9 bases between. The CDR3 extends over 14 amino acids. The CDR3 protein is CASSYGRVNYGYTF. CDR3 sequence (DNA): TGTGCCAGCAGTTACGGCAGGGTAAACTATGGCTACACCTTC.

This clone has more than one count but fewer than ten. The chain combines TRBV7-2 with TRBJ1-5; the D is unclear. Deletions cut 1 base from V and 1 base from J, with 5 bases between. The CDR3 has 14 residues. Germline values: CDR1 SGHTA, CDR2 FQGNSA. CDR3 sequence (DNA): TGTGCCAGCAGCTTAGGGCAGAGCAATCAGCCCCAGCATTTT. It translates to CASSLGQSNQPQHF.

The chain links TRBV9 to TRBJ1-2, with D perhaps TRBD1 (6 bases). The CDR3 covers 13 residues. Trimming removed 4 bases at V and 8 bases at J, with 15 bases between. Germline V gene lookup returns CDR1 SGDLS and CDR2 YYNGEE. CDR3 nucleotide sequence: TGTGCCAGCAGCTCAGAGACAGGTTTGGGCTACACCTTC. Translated, it gives CASSSETGLGYTF.

The CDR3 here is CASSYTDRGTDTQYF. DNA of the CDR3: TGTGCCAGCAGTTACACGGACAGGGGCACAGATACGCAGTATTTT. This chain connects TRBV6-5 to TRBJ2-3, with 8 positions matching TRBD1. Germline V gives CDR1 MNHEY, CDR2 SVGAGI. The CDR3 runs to 15 residues. J lost 1 base, V lost 2 bases, and 2 bases had no gene match.

This clone was detected once. V usage is TRBV27 and J usage is TRBJ2-2, with 9 bases aligning to TRBD1. Per the germline V gene, CDR1 is MNHEY and CDR2 is SMNVEV (reference sequence). The ends lost 6 bases at V and 14 bases at J; junction bases unmatched: 7. There are 12 residues in the CDR3. The CDR3: CASRIGQGSLFF. The CDR3 nucleotides are TGTGCCAGCAGGATCGGACAGGGGTCCCTGTTTTTT.

This chain uses TRBV3-1 (or the pseudogene TRBV3-2) with TRBJ2-7; tentatively, D is TRBD2 (6 bases). Per germline, CDR1 LGHDT and CDR2 YNNKEL (reference sequence). The CDR3 has 14 residues. The ends were cut back, 5 bases at V and 1 base at J, with 12 bases in the middle. This CDR3 reads CASSYGGTSYEQYF. The CDR3 DNA follows: TGTGCCAGCAGCTATGGCGGGACTTCCTACGAGCAGTACTTC.

This rearrangement joins TRBV6-5 to TRBJ1-2, with D perhaps matching TRBD1 (6 bases). Germline assignment: CDR1 MNHEY and CDR2 SVGAGI. Trimming took off 6 bases at V and 8 bases at J, with 22 bases between the two ends. This CDR3 has 15 residues. CDR3 bases: TGTGCCAGCAGCGGGATGAGTGGGGGGGCGAGGGGCTACACCTTC. This codes for CASSGMSGGARGYTF.

The chain has TRBV3-1 (or the pseudogene TRBV3-2) and TRBJ1-1; D gene uncertain. The V end was cut by 2 bases, the J end by 2 bases, with 9 bases between. The CDR3 loop spans 14 amino acids. Germline assignment: CDR1 LGHDT and CDR2 YNNKEL (reference sequence). The CDR3 DNA follows: TGTGCCAGCAGCCAAAGAGAAACTAACACTGAAGCTTTCTTT. Translated, it gives CASSQRETNTEAFF.

The chain is built from TRBV7-6 and TRBJ2-2; D perhaps matches TRBD1 (6 bases). This CDR3 comprises 17 residues. Germline CDR1 reads SGHVS; CDR2 reads FNYEAQ. V lost 2 bases to trimming and J lost 0 bases, with 13 bases between them. The DNA of the CDR3 is TGTGCCAGCAGCTTATTTTCGTCAGGGGCGAACACCGGGGAGCTGTTTTTT. It yields the protein CASSLFSSGANTGELFF.

The CDR3 reads CASSWTAFQSSYEQYF. The CDR3 DNA reads TGTGCCAGCAGCTGGACAGCCTTCCAAAGCTCCTACGAGCAGTACTTC. This rearrangement joins TRBV5-5 to TRBJ2-7; D possibly corresponds to TRBD1 (6 bases). The germline V and J ends were trimmed by 3 bases and 0 bases, with 16 bases remaining between them. The germline CDR1 and CDR2 sequences are SGHKS and YYEKEE (reference sequence). This CDR3 comprises 16 residues.